The next 28 T cell receptor beta chains were all read from a single sample in a study of blood T cell repertoires in COVID-19. The table came from immunoSEQ multiplex PCR; TCRdb's copy has only in-frame clones and leaves some out. Here the sample spans approximately 70,000 clones, approximately 90% being singletons. What was sequenced was peripheral blood. The receptors derive from a woman aged 45 to 65 with acute or convalescent COVID-19.

The chain recombines TRBV4-1 with TRBJ2-2; D remains ambiguous. This CDR3 is 14 amino acids long. Per the germline V gene, CDR1 is MGHRA and CDR2 is YSYEKL. V was cut by 0 bases and J by 5 bases, with 7 bases left in between. The CDR3 protein is CASSQDSRTGELFF. In DNA form, the CDR3 reads TGCGCCAGCAGCCAAGACAGCAGGACCGGGGAGCTGTTTTTT.

This chain uses TRBV11-2 with TRBJ2-7; 9 positions match TRBD2. Germline V lookup: CDR1 SGHAT, CDR2 FQNNGV. The J segment lost 6 bases and the V segment lost 0 bases, leaving 15 bases of the junction unmatched. The CDR3 has 18 amino acids. In DNA, the CDR3 is TGTGCCAGCAGCTTAGATACTGGGGGGATAGCGGGGGCCTTCGAGCAGTACTTC. It translates to CASSLDTGGIAGAFEQYF.

The genes are TRBV5-5 and TRBJ2-7, with D maybe TRBD1 (5 bases). V lost 0 bases, J lost 0 bases, and 10 bases lay in between. CDR3 length: 15 amino acids. Germline loops: CDR1 SGHKS, CDR2 YYEKEE (reference sequence). The CDR3 DNA follows: TGTGCCAGCAGCTTGGCAACCGACAGCTCCTACGAGCAGTACTTC. Its protein is CASSLATDSSYEQYF.

This clone was detected a few times. The V and J genes are TRBV5-6 and TRBJ2-1, with 9 positions matching TRBD2. The CDR3 totals 15 residues. The V segment lost 5 bases and the J segment 8 bases; nucleotides outside the gene matches: 11. Germline loops: CDR1 SGHDT, CDR2 YYEEEE. The CDR3 DNA reads TGTGCCAGCAGTTTCCTTGGACTAGCGAGCGATGAGCAGTTCTTC. Translated, it gives CASSFLGLASDEQFF. The variable domain in full, completed from reference TRBV5-6 and TRBJ2-1, reads DAGVTQSPTHLIKTRGQQVTLRCSPKSGHDTVSWYQQALGQGPQFIFQYYEEEERQRGNFPDRFSGHQFPNYSSELNVNALLLGDSALYLCASSFLGLASDEQFFGPGTRLTVL.

This clone was recorded only once. The CDR3: CASTLDSASPLHF. DNA of the CDR3: TGTGCCAGCACACTCGACTCGGCATCACCCCTCCACTTT. The V call is TRBV12-3 or TRBV12-4, the J call TRBJ1-6, with D unresolved. CDR3 length: 13 amino acids. V lost 7 bases and J 10 bases, leaving 14 bases between the germline ends.

The rearrangement uses TRBV4-1 and TRBJ1-4, with D unresolved. The CDR3 length is 15 residues. V was cut by 5 bases and J by 0 bases, with 10 bases left in between. Looked up from germline, CDR1 is MGHRA and CDR2 is YSYEKL. CDR3 DNA: TGCGCCAGCAGCTCCCCAGGTGCAACTAATGAAAAACTGTTTTTT. The encoded protein is CASSSPGATNEKLFF.

This chain joins TRBV5-1 and TRBJ2-1; TRBD2 might be the D (7 bases). The CDR3 spans 15 residues. CDR1 and CDR2 (germline): SGHRS, YFSETQ. V gave up 7 bases and J gave up 8 bases, with 22 bases separating them. The CDR3 sequence is CASGTPGLSADEQFF. CDR3 in DNA: TGCGCCAGCGGGACACCGGGACTAAGTGCCGATGAGCAGTTCTTC.

The chain combines TRBV6-5 with TRBJ1-2; D possibly corresponds to TRBD1 (5 bases). The V gene lost 0 bases and the J gene lost 0 bases, with 11 bases spanning the gap. Germline CDR1 MNHEY, CDR2 SVGAGI. This CDR3 region has 16 residues. Here the CDR3 reads CASSYSGRLPNYGYTF. CDR3 nucleotide sequence: TGTGCCAGCAGTTACTCGGGGCGCCTACCTAACTATGGCTACACCTTC.

V and J are TRBV28 and TRBJ2-1; D might be TRBD2 (5 bases). This CDR3 is built from 15 residues. Germline CDR1 and CDR2: MDHEN and SYDVKM. Trimming shortened V by 5 bases and J by 4 bases, and 15 bases separated the two germline ends. The CDR3 protein is CASSVGAGNYNEQFF. CDR3 DNA: TGTGCCAGCAGTGTGGGCGCGGGCAATTACAATGAGCAGTTCTTC.

This sequence joins TRBV5-6 and TRBJ2-5; 7 nucleotides agree with TRBD1. Trimming cost V 4 bases and J 4 bases; bases outside gene matches: 13. Germline assignment: CDR1 SGHDT and CDR2 YYEEEE. The CDR3 totals 16 residues. CDR3 sequence (DNA): TGTGCCAGCAGCCCACTAGGTCGACAGGGATCAGAGACCCAGTACTTC. Translated, it gives CASSPLGRQGSETQYF. Full variable domain (outside the CDR3, taken from reference TRBV5-6 and TRBJ2-5): DAGVTQSPTHLIKTRGQQVTLRCSPKSGHDTVSWYQQALGQGPQFIFQYYEEEERQRGNFPDRFSGHQFPNYSSELNVNALLLGDSALYLCASSPLGRQGSETQYFGPGTRLLVL.

The chain combines TRBV5-6 with TRBJ2-7; TRBD1 matches at 10 bases. The CDR3 length is 15 residues. Losses at the gene ends were 2 bases for V and 5 bases for J; bases not matched to a gene: 7. Germline lookup yields CDR1 SGHDT and CDR2 YYEEEE. CDR3 sequence: CASSFDRGPFHEQYF. The CDR3 nucleotides are TGTGCCAGCAGCTTCGACAGGGGGCCCTTCCACGAGCAGTACTTC.

The genes are TRBV4-3 and TRBJ2-1; no reliable D call. V gave up 0 bases and J gave up 3 bases, with 9 bases separating them. Germline loops: CDR1 LGHNA, CDR2 YSLEER. The CDR3 is 15 amino acids. CDR3 sequence: CASSQDQISYNEQFF. The DNA for the CDR3 is TGCGCCAGCAGCCAAGATCAGATCAGCTACAATGAGCAGTTCTTC.

The chain recombines TRBV5-1 with TRBJ2-6; 8 positions agree with TRBD1. Trimming cost V 3 bases and J 11 bases; bases outside gene matches: 7. Germline V gene data show CDR1 as SGHRS and CDR2 as YFSETQ. The CDR3 is 14 amino acids. CDR3 nucleotides: TGCGCCAGCAGCTCTAACAGGGGGAGAGACGTCCTGACTTTC. Translated: CASSSNRGRDVLTF.

The genes are TRBV28 and TRBJ2-5, with 9 bases that match TRBD1. Germline CDR1 and CDR2: MDHEN and SYDVKM. Germline trimming cut 2 bases from V and 9 bases from J; bases unmatched to any gene: 1. The CDR3 contains 12 residues. CDR3 residues: CASSLRQGAQYF. The DNA for the CDR3 is TGTGCCAGCAGTTTAAGACAGGGGGCCCAGTACTTC.

With respect to this clone: At one end, the junction sequence differs from germline, possibly due to a read error. The chain joins TRBV6-5 to TRBJ2-7; 10 bases fit TRBD1. Germline V gives CDR1 MNHEY, CDR2 SVGAGI. CDR3 length: 15 residues. This CDR3 is CASSDSRDRGYEQYF. The CDR3 DNA sequence: TGTGCCAGCAGTGACTCGAGGGACAGGGGCTACGAGCAGTACTTC.

The chain carries TRBV3-1 (or the pseudogene TRBV3-2) and TRBJ1-1, with D unclear. V lost 4 bases and J lost 7, with 4 bases in between. Germline CDR1 is LGHDT and CDR2 is YNNKEL (reference sequence). The CDR3 covers 10 residues. The CDR3 DNA reads as TGTGCCAGCAGCCCCCGTGAAGCTTTCTTT. Its translation: CASSPREAFF.

V is TRBV30 and J is TRBJ1-6, with 9 bases identical to TRBD1. CDR1 GTSNPN and CDR2 SVGIG come from the germline V gene (reference sequence). The CDR3 runs 15 residues. V lost 4 bases, J lost 7 bases, and 8 bases stayed unmatched. Written as DNA, the CDR3 is TGTGCCTGGACGGACAGGGGAAGGGGCAATTCACCCCTCCACTTT. Amino acid sequence: CAWTDRGRGNSPLHF.

V and J are TRBV19 and TRBJ1-6, with 7 positions matching TRBD1. This CDR3 spans 14 amino acids. V was clipped by 4 bases and J by 10 bases; unmatched bases: 7. Looked up from germline, CDR1 is LNHDA and CDR2 is SQIVND (reference sequence). CDR3 sequence (DNA): TGTGCCAGTAGTACAACAGGGGACCGCTCACCCCTCCACTTT. It encodes CASSTTGDRSPLHF.

This sequence joins TRBV29-1 and TRBJ2-2; D is perhaps TRBD2 (5 bases). The CDR3 sequence is 14 residues long. Germline V gives CDR1 SQVTM, CDR2 ANQGSEA. Trimming removed 5 bases at V and 6 bases at J, with 16 bases between. DNA for the CDR3: TGCAGCGTTCGGGGAGTCGGTGTCCCCGGGGAGCTGTTTTTT. Translation gives CSVRGVGVPGELFF.

This rearrangement joins TRBV6-6 to TRBJ2-7; 7 positions match TRBD1. This CDR3 is 14 amino acids long. CDR1 is MNHNY and CDR2 is SVGAGI in the germline V gene (reference sequence). Trimming took 6 bases from V and 1 from J; bases not matched to a gene: 6. CDR3 in amino acids: CASRKDRASYEQYF. The CDR3 DNA reads TGTGCCAGCAGGAAAGACAGGGCGTCCTACGAGCAGTACTTC.

CDR3 loop: CASSQGSGNQPQHF. CDR3 DNA: TGTGCCAGCTCACAGGGGTCGGGCAATCAGCCCCAGCATTTT. The chain combines TRBV18 with TRBJ1-5; tentatively, D is TRBD1 (5 bases). This CDR3 is 14 amino acids long. CDR1 is KGHSH, CDR2 LQKENI, per germline. V lost 4 bases and J lost 2, with 9 bases in between.

The chain employs TRBV28 and TRBJ1-5; D ambiguous. With 2 bases removed from V and 0 bases from J, the gap between germline ends came to 8 bases. The CDR3 consists of 15 residues. CDR1 and CDR2 (germline): MDHEN, SYDVKM. The CDR3, as DNA: TGTGCCAGCAGTTTAAACAGCCCTAGCAATCAGCCCCAGCATTTT. Its protein product is CASSLNSPSNQPQHF.

CDR3 nucleotides: TGTGCCAGCAGCTTAGCGGTGGGGCGGAGCACTGAAGCTTTCTTT. Residues: CASSLAVGRSTEAFF. The chain joins TRBV7-2 to TRBJ1-1; D is possibly TRBD1 (5 bases). CDR3 size: 15 residues. V lost 0 bases to trimming and J lost 4 bases, with 12 bases between them. The germline CDR1 and CDR2 sequences are SGHTA and FQGNSA.

The chain is built from TRBV18 and TRBJ1-6; 7 nucleotides match TRBD1. With V trimmed by 3 bases and J by 8 bases, 10 bases remained unmatched. Per the germline V gene, CDR1 is KGHSH and CDR2 is LQKENI. The CDR3 loop spans 16 amino acids. DNA for the CDR3: TGTGCCAGCTCACCCAGCCCCCGCAGGGGGGATTCACCCCTCCACTTT. This sequence encodes CASSPSPRRGDSPLHF.

This clone came up a few times. V usage is TRBV9 and J usage is TRBJ1-2; a possible D gene is TRBD1 (6 bases). There are 14 residues in the CDR3. V dropped 0 bases and J dropped 4 bases, with 10 bases sitting between them. Germline-derived CDR1 and CDR2 are SGDLS and YYNGEE. DNA for the CDR3: TGTGCCAGCAGCGTAGGCCAGGGGATCTATGGCTACACCTTC. Its protein product is CASSVGQGIYGYTF.

This chain links TRBV11-1 with TRBJ1-1; no definite D call. This CDR3 spans 14 amino acids. V lost 5 bases, J lost 3 bases, and 13 bases lay in between. Germline V gene lookup returns CDR1 SGHAT and CDR2 FQDESV (reference sequence). CDR3 in amino acids: CASSTLSGDTEAFF. CDR3 DNA sequence: TGTGCCAGCAGCACCCTATCCGGGGACACTGAAGCTTTCTTT.

The chain combines TRBV4-2 with TRBJ1-5; TRBD1 matches at 8 bases. The CDR3 runs 15 residues. Germline CDR1 is LGHNA and CDR2 is YNFKEQ. V gave up 4 bases and J gave up 2 bases; unmatched junction bases: 4. CDR3 DNA sequence: TGTGCCAGCAGCCTTACAGGGGGTGGCAATCAGCCCCAGCATTTT. The encoded protein is CASSLTGGGNQPQHF.

The V call is TRBV7-2, the J call TRBJ1-2; TRBD1 agrees at 8 bases. With V trimmed by 6 bases and J by 4 bases, 7 bases remained unmatched. Germline V gene lookup returns CDR1 SGHTA and CDR2 FQGNSA. This CDR3 has 14 amino acids. The chain's CDR3 is CASRAGGGLYGYTF. DNA of the CDR3: TGTGCCAGCAGGGCAGGGGGCGGCCTCTATGGCTACACCTTC.